This TCR beta chain originates from a study of T cells in Graves' hyperthyroidism and ophthalmopathy. Findings of the study overall: Blood also showed most of the thyroid clonotypes that were expanded above 0.001.

Using RNA transcripts as the source, TCR beta CDR3 regions were amplified. Carried out on the TCR CDR3, a first-round RT-PCR used the HTBI primer set. TCRdb re-derived calls from the multiplex PCR reads in MiXCR, one entry per CDR3 protein. The sample has hundreds of thousands of distinct CDR3 sequences, around 15% seen once. The CDR3 covers 14 residues. Germline assignment: CDR1 SGHVS and CDR2 FNYEAQ. V shed 1 base and J shed 8 bases, with 12 bases lying between them. Source material for PBMCs was about 11 ml fresh peripheral blood. Turning to this clonotype: The antigen is undetermined.

The chain combines TRBV7-6 with TRBJ2-1; tentative D call: TRBD2 (6 bases). Source material: blood. The sequence derives from a man aged 45 to 65 with Graves' ophthalmopathy. As DNA, the CDR3 is TGTGCCAGCAGCTTAGGACTAGGGCTCGATGAGCAGTTCTTC. This codes for CASSLGLGLDEQFF.